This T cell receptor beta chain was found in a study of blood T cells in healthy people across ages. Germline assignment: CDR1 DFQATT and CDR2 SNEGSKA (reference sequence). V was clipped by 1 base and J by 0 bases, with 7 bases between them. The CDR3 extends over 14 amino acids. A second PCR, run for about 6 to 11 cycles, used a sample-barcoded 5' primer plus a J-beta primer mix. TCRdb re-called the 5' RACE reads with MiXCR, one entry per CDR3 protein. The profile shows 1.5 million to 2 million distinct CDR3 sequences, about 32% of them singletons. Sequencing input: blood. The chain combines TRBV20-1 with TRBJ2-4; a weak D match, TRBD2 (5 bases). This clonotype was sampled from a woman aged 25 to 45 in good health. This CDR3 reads CSARGRLAKNIQYF. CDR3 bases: TGCAGTGCTAGAGGGAGGCTAGCCAAAAACATTCAGTACTTC.